This passage covers 21 T cell receptor beta chains from one sample sequenced in a study of T cell repertoires in cytomegalovirus infection. MiXCR, applied by TCRdb to the reads, yields one record per CDR3 protein. The sample holds some 68,000 distinct CDR3 sequences; approximately 22% are singletons and the top ten take over 70%. The antigens for these receptors are not known. Sequencing was done on a sample of PBMCs, sequenced either directly or after in vitro stimulation (not recorded which). Receptor source: a human donor in good health (CMV status not recorded). Some clones in this sample may be carry-over from other donors' samples.

V gene TRBV5-4 combines with J gene TRBJ1-2, with D unresolved. The germline V gene has CDR1 SGHNT and CDR2 YYREEE (reference sequence). The CDR3 contains 14 residues. V was cut by 2 bases and J by 4 bases, with 12 bases left in between. This CDR3 is CASSFTNGSYGYTF. The CDR3 region has the DNA TGTGCCAGCAGCTTTACCAACGGGTCCTATGGCTACACCTTC.

This clonotype was seen only a few times. For the CDR3, the DNA is TGTGCCAGCAGCCTGGAGGGCTATAGCAATCAGCCCCAGCATTTT. Translated: CASSLEGYSNQPQHF. The J gene is TRBJ1-5, the V gene TRBV6-2 or TRBV6-3; D is uncertain. Germline CDR1 reads MNHEY; CDR2 reads SVGEGT. This CDR3 has 15 residues. The V end was cut by 6 bases, the J end by 0 bases, with 12 bases between.

As to this clonotype: A read error may explain this, as a much larger clone is one base away. This chain uses TRBV11-2 with TRBJ2-1; D is unclear. This CDR3 has 12 residues. CDR1 is SGHAT, CDR2 FQNNGV, per germline. With 5 bases removed from V and 5 bases from J, the gap between germline ends came to 7 bases. The CDR3 loop reads CASSPSHNEQFF. The CDR3 DNA reads TGTGCCAGCAGCCCTTCCCACAATGAGCAGTTCTTC.

This clonotype occurred a few times. V is TRBV7-4 and J is TRBJ2-3; TRBD2 might be the D (5 bases). CDR1 SGHVT and CDR2 SQSDAQ come from the germline V gene. The CDR3 has 15 amino acids. The V end was cut by 2 bases, the J end by 1 base, with 10 bases between. CDR3 sequence (DNA): TGTGCCAGCAGCTTAAGAGGGTCAGGCACAGATACGCAGTATTTT. Amino acids: CASSLRGSGTDTQYF.

In this sample, this clonotype turned up many times. The V and J genes are TRBV7-2 and TRBJ2-7; 13 bases line up with TRBD2. Germline CDR1 reads SGHTA; CDR2 reads FQGNSA. With V trimmed by 5 bases and J by 9 bases, 10 bases remained unmatched. The CDR3 totals 15 residues. CDR3 bases: TGTGCCAGCAGCGCCGGACTAGCGGGGGCTTTAGGGCAGTACTTC. Translation gives CASSAGLAGALGQYF.

This clonotype has more than one count but fewer than ten. This chain connects TRBV11-3 to TRBJ2-1, with D possibly being TRBD1 (5 bases). Germline V gene sequence: CDR1 SGHNT, CDR2 YENEEA. CDR3 length: 15 residues. Deletions cut 4 bases from V and 7 bases from J, with 17 bases between. The CDR3 DNA sequence: TGTGCCAGCAGCTCGTTAGGGGTGTTTGGGAATGAGCAGTTCTTC. Amino acids: CASSSLGVFGNEQFF.

This clonotype was counted ten times or more. The V call is TRBV7-2, the J call TRBJ2-7; 12 bases fit TRBD2. Germline CDR1 is SGHTA and CDR2 is FQGNSA. Trimming took 5 bases from V and 6 from J; bases not matched to a gene: 5. This CDR3 is 14 amino acids long. The CDR3: CASSMTSGSSEQYV. The CDR3 bases are TGTGCCAGCAGCATGACTAGCGGGAGTAGCGAGCAGTACGTC.

The chain joins TRBV12-3 or TRBV12-4 to TRBJ1-3; D is unresolved. V lost 5 bases to trimming and J lost 2 bases, with 4 bases between them. This CDR3 comprises 12 residues. The DNA of the CDR3 is TGTGCCAGCAGTCCGACTGGAAACACCATATATTTT. It encodes CASSPTGNTIYF.

This clonotype appeared a few times. The rearrangement joins TRBV28 to TRBJ2-1; D gene unclear. Trimming pared 5 bases from V and 0 bases from J, leaving 8 bases between. This CDR3 has 14 residues. Per the germline V gene, CDR1 is MDHEN and CDR2 is SYDVKM. CDR3 loop: CASSLWGSYNEQFF. The CDR3 bases are TGTGCCAGCAGTCTTTGGGGCTCCTACAATGAGCAGTTCTTC. Full variable domain (missing parts from reference TRBV28 and TRBJ2-1): DVKVTQSSRYLVKRTGEKVFLECVQDMDHENMFWYRQDPGLGLRLIYFSYDVKMKEKGDIPEGYSVSREKKERFSLILESASTNQTSMYLCASSLWGSYNEQFFGPGTRLTVL.

The rearrangement links TRBV20-1 to TRBJ1-3; no definite D call. The CDR3 length is 14 residues. The V end lost 7 bases, the J end lost 0 bases, and 13 bases lay between the germline ends. Germline V gene data show CDR1 as DFQATT and CDR2 as SNEGSKA (reference sequence). CDR3 DNA sequence: TGCAGTGTACCTTGGGCCATCTCTGGAAACACCATATATTTT. Encoded protein: CSVPWAISGNTIYF.

J is TRBJ1-3 and V is TRBV7-8; unclear D gene. Looked up from germline, CDR1 is SGHVS and CDR2 is FQNEAQ. The CDR3 has 17 amino acids. V was clipped by 1 base and J by 2 bases, with 15 bases between them. The CDR3 is CASSLVPPQRPGNTIYF. In DNA form, the CDR3 reads TGTGCCAGCAGCTTAGTTCCGCCACAACGACCTGGAAACACCATATATTTT.

The chain joins TRBV28 to TRBJ1-2; D ambiguous. Germline lookup yields CDR1 MDHEN and CDR2 SYDVKM. The ends were cut back, 2 bases at V and 7 bases at J, with 20 bases in the middle. CDR3 length: 16 amino acids. CDR3 DNA sequence: TGTGCCAGCAGTTTACCGATTTCATCAAAGGAGGGTGGCTACACCTTC. The encoded protein is CASSLPISSKEGGYTF.

V usage is TRBV9 and J usage is TRBJ2-1; the D is unclear. Germline CDR1 is SGDLS and CDR2 is YYNGEE. CDR3 length equals 14 residues. The V and J ends lost 7 bases and 4 bases respectively, with 15 bases between them. The DNA for the CDR3 is TGTGCCAGCGCCCTATCGGCGGCTTACAATGAGCAGTTCTTC. Residues: CASALSAAYNEQFF.

Points on this clonotype: Mismatch with germline at one junction end may stem from a read error. The rearrangement joins TRBV4-1 to TRBJ2-1; TRBD2 matches at 8 bases. CDR3 length: 16 residues. Germline V gene data show CDR1 as MGHRA and CDR2 as YSYEKL. The CDR3 spells CASSQEPAGVVGEQFF. Here the CDR3 DNA reads TGTGCCAGCAGCCAAGAACCAGCGGGAGTCGTCGGCGAGCAGTTCTTC.

V usage is TRBV6-2 or TRBV6-3 and J usage is TRBJ2-1, with 14 nucleotides matching TRBD2. This CDR3 has 14 amino acids. J gave up 8 bases and V 11 bases, and 8 bases lay outside the gene matches. CDR1 and CDR2 (germline): MNHEY, SVGEGT. The CDR3 sequence: CAGSGTSGSDEQFF. For the CDR3, the DNA is TGTGCCGGTTCCGGGACTAGCGGGAGCGATGAGCAGTTCTTC.

The chain recombines TRBV20-1 with TRBJ1-6; tentative D call: TRBD1 (6 bases). The V end lost 3 bases, the J end lost 9 bases, and 15 bases lay between the germline ends. The CDR3 runs to 14 residues. Germline CDR1 DFQATT, CDR2 SNEGSKA (reference sequence). The CDR3 region is CSARKQGTGSPLHF. For the CDR3, the DNA is TGCAGTGCTAGGAAACAGGGAACCGGTTCACCCCTCCACTTT.

This clonotype appeared a few times. The V gene is TRBV7-2, the J gene TRBJ2-4, with TRBD2 as a possible D gene (7 bases). Germline V gene sequence: CDR1 SGHTA, CDR2 FQGNSA. The CDR3 has 16 residues. The V and J ends lost 1 base and 9 bases respectively, with 19 bases between them. This chain's CDR3 is CASSLVGGLRGAIQYF. CDR3 sequence (DNA): TGTGCCAGCAGCTTAGTGGGGGGACTACGGGGGGCCATTCAGTACTTC. Filled out from reference TRBV7-2 and TRBJ2-4, the complete variable domain reads GAGVSQSPSNKVTEKGKDVELRCDPISGHTALYWYRQSLGQGLEFLIYFQGNSAPDKSGLPSDRFSAERTGGSVSTLTIQRTQQEDSAVYLCASSLVGGLRGAIQYFGAGTRLSVL.

This clonotype was detected only a few times. CDR3 residues: CASSLRDRLSPLHF. In DNA form, the CDR3 reads TGTGCCAGCAGCCTTCGGGACAGGCTTTCACCCCTCCACTTT. The V call is TRBV5-8, the J call TRBJ1-6; 8 bases are a match to TRBD1. Germline CDR1 is SGHTS and CDR2 is YDEGEE. This CDR3 is 14 amino acids long. Losses at the gene ends were 4 bases for V and 9 bases for J; bases not matched to a gene: 6.

Ten or more counts support this clonotype. This sequence joins TRBV11-3 and TRBJ2-3, with 7 bases fitting TRBD1. CDR3 length equals 15 residues. Per the germline V gene, CDR1 is SGHNT and CDR2 is YENEEA. V shed 5 bases and J 3 bases; nucleotides not matched to a gene: 8. The CDR3 region is CASSGPGQSTDTQYF. The CDR3 DNA follows: TGTGCCAGCAGCGGACCGGGACAGAGTACAGATACGCAGTATTTT.

This clonotype was recorded at least ten times. The rearrangement links TRBV7-2 to TRBJ2-1; no reliable D call. The germline V and J ends were trimmed by 2 bases and 6 bases, with 5 bases remaining between them. There are 12 residues in the CDR3. CDR1 is SGHTA and CDR2 is FQGNSA in the germline V gene. This CDR3 reads CASSLNRNEQFF. The CDR3 DNA reads as TGTGCCAGCAGCTTAAACCGCAATGAGCAGTTCTTC. The full variable domain, with the rest looked up from reference TRBV7-2 and TRBJ2-1, is GAGVSQSPSNKVTEKGKDVELRCDPISGHTALYWYRQSLGQGLEFLIYFQGNSAPDKSGLPSDRFSAERTGGSVSTLTIQRTQQEDSAVYLCASSLNRNEQFFGPGTRLTVL.

This clonotype was seen many times. This chain uses TRBV4-3 with TRBJ2-7; 10 bases are a match to TRBD1. This CDR3 is 12 amino acids long. Unmatched junction bases numbered 3, after V lost 6 bases and J lost 7 bases. Looked up from germline, CDR1 is LGHNA and CDR2 is YSLEER. CDR3 sequence (DNA): TGCGCCAGCAGGGACAGGGGGAATGAGCAGTACGTC. Its translation: CASRDRGNEQYV.